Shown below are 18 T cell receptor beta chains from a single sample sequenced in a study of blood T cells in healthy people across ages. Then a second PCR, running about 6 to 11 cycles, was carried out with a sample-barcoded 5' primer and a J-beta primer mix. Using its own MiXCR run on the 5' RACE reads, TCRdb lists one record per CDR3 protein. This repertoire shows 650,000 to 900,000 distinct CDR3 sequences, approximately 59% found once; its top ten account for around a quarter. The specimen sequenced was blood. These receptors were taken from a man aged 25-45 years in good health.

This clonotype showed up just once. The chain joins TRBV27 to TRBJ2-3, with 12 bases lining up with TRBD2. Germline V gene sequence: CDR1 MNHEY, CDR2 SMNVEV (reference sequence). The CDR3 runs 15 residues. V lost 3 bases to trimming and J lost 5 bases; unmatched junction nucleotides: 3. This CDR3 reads CASSFSSGGGDTQYF. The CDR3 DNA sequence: TGTGCCAGCAGTTTCTCTAGCGGGGGGGGAGATACGCAGTATTTT.

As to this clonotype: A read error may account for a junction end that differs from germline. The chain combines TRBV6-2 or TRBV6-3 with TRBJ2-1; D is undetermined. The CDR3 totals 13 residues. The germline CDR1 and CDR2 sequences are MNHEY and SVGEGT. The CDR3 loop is CASSDSPNHEQFF. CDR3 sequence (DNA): TGTGCCAGCAGTGACTCGCCGAACCACGAGCAGTTCTTC.

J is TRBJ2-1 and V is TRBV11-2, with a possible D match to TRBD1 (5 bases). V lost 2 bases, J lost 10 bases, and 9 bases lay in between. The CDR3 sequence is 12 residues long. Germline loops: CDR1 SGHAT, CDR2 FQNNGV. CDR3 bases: TGTGCCAGCAGCTTATCAGGGTTCGAGCAGTTCTTC. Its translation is CASSLSGFEQFF.

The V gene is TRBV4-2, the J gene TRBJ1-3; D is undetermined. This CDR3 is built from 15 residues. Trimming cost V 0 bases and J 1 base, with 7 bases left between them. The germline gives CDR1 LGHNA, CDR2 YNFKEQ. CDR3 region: CASSQDRVSGNTIYF. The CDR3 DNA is TGTGCCAGCAGCCAAGATAGGGTTTCTGGAAACACCATATATTTT.

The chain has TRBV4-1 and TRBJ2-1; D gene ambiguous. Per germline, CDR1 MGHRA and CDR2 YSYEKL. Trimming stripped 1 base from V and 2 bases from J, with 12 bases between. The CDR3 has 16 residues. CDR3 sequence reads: CASSQVSLSPYNEQFF. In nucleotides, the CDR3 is TGCGCCAGCAGCCAAGTAAGCTTATCGCCCTACAATGAGCAGTTCTTC.

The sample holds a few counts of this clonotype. In DNA, the CDR3 is TGTGCCAGCAGTTTAGCAGGGGGTGCAACTAATGAAAAACTGTTTTTT. It specifies CASSLAGGATNEKLFF. V is TRBV27 and J is TRBJ1-4; 7 nucleotides line up with TRBD1. The CDR3 runs to 16 residues. V lost 2 bases to trimming and J lost 0 bases; unmatched junction nucleotides: 3. Germline assignment: CDR1 MNHEY and CDR2 SMNVEV (reference sequence).

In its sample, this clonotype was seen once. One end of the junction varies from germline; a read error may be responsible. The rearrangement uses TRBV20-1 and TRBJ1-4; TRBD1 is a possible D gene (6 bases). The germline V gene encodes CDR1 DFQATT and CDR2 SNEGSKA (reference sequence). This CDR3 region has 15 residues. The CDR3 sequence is CSAQLLQGLNEKLFF. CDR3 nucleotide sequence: TGTAGTGCTCAACTCCTACAGGGCCTTAATGAAAAACTGTTTTTT.

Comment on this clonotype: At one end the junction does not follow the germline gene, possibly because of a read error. CDR3 sequence: CASSPRPGWETQYF. The CDR3 coding sequence is TGCGCCAGCAGCCCCCGTCCTGGATGGGAGACCCAGTACTTC. The chain couples TRBV7-2 to TRBJ2-7; D ambiguous. The DNA end is more similar to TRBJ2-5, so the J call may be wrong. This CDR3 has 14 amino acids. Per the germline V gene, CDR1 is SGHTA and CDR2 is FQGNSA.

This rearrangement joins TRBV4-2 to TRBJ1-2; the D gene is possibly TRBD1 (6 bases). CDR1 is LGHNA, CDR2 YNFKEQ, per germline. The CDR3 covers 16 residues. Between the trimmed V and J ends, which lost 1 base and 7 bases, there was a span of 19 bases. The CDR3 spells CASSQVSGGADSGYTF. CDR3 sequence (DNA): TGTGCCAGCAGCCAAGTCTCGGGGGGCGCAGATTCTGGCTACACCTTC.

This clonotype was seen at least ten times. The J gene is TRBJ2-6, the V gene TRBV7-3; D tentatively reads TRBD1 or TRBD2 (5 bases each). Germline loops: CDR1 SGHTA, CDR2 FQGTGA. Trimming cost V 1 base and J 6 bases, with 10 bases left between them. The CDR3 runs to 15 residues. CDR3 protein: CASSLNVGVANVLTF. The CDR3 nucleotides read TGTGCCAGCAGCTTAAATGTGGGGGTGGCCAACGTCCTGACTTTC.

CDR3 bases: TGCAGTGCTTCCCCCGGGACTAGCGGGGTAGTTAGGGAGACCCAGTACTTC. This gives the protein CSASPGTSGVVRETQYF. The V gene is TRBV20-1, the J gene TRBJ2-5, with 13 bases identical to TRBD2. Germline trimming cut 5 bases from V and 5 bases from J; bases unmatched to any gene: 14. This CDR3 has 17 amino acids. The germline V gene has CDR1 DFQATT and CDR2 SNEGSKA (reference sequence).

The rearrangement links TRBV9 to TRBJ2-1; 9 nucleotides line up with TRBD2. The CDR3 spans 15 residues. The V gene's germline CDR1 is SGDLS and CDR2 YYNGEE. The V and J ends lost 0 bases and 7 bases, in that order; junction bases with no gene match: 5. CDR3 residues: CASSVGGGLANEQFF. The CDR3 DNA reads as TGTGCCAGCAGCGTAGGGGGGGGACTAGCAAATGAGCAGTTCTTC.

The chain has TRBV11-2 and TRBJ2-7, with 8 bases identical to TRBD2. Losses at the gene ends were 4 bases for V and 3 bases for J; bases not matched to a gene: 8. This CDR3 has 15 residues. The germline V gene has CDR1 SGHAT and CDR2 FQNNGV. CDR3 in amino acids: CASSSHLAGGYEQYF. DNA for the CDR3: TGTGCCAGCAGCTCACACCTAGCGGGCGGCTACGAGCAGTACTTC.

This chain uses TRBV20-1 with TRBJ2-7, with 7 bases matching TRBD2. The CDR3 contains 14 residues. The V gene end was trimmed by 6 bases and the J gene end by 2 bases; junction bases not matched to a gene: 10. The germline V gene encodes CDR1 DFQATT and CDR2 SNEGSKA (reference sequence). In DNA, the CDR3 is TGCAGTGCCGTTTCCGCCGGGGGGACCTACGAGCAGTACTTC. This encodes CSAVSAGGTYEQYF.

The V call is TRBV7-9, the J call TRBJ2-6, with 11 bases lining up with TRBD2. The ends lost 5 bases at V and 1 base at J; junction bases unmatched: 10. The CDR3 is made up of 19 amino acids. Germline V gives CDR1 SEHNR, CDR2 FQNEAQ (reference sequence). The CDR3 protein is CASSHLTSGEGSGANVLTF. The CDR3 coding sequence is TGTGCCAGCAGCCATCTGACTAGCGGGGAAGGGTCTGGGGCCAACGTCCTGACTTTC.

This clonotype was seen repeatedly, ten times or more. The CDR3 DNA follows: TGTGCCAGCAGTGGACAGCAAGAGACCCAGTACTTC. Protein: CASSGQQETQYF. The chain joins TRBV28 to TRBJ2-5; possibly TRBD1 for D (6 bases). The CDR3 consists of 12 residues. Looked up from germline, CDR1 is MDHEN and CDR2 is SYDVKM. Trimming pared 5 bases from V and 2 bases from J, leaving 6 bases between.

The CDR3 region has the DNA TGCGCCAGCAGCCAAAACTCAATCCGGGACTCCTACGAGCAGTACTTC. As protein: CASSQNSIRDSYEQYF. The genes are TRBV4-3 and TRBJ2-7; perhaps TRBD2 as D (5 bases). The CDR3 has 16 amino acids. Trimming left V 2 bases short and J 0 bases short, with 14 bases between. Germline loops: CDR1 LGHNA, CDR2 YSLEER.

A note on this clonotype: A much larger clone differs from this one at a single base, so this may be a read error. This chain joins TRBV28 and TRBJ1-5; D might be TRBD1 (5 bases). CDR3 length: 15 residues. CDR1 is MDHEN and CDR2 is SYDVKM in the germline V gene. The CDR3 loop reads CAGSLAGIGNQPQHF. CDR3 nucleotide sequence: TGTGCCGGCAGTTTGGCAGGGATAGGCAATCAGCCCCAGCATTTT. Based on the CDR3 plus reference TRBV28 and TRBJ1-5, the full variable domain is DVKVTQSSRYLVKRTGEKVFLECVQDMDHENMFWYRQDPGLGLRLIYFSYDVKMKEKGDIPEGYSVSREKKERFSLILESASTNQTSMYLCAGSLAGIGNQPQHFGDGTRLSIL.